This is a list of T cell receptor beta chains from one sample in a study of early T cells in non-severe SARS-CoV-2 infection. MiXCR was run by TCRdb on the 5' RACE reads, yielding one entry per CDR3 protein. The sample holds roughly 40,000 distinct CDR3 sequences; almost 7.5% are singletons and the top ten take approximately 8%. What was sequenced was whole blood. These receptors were collected from an adult who was a healthcare worker with PCR-confirmed SARS-CoV-2 infection or an uninfected control (not recorded which). The CDR3 runs from the conserved cysteine through the conserved F or W. A D gene is named only where the DNA matches it firmly. A row's size may be missing; if present it is once, few, many or a size class.

V gene: TRBV11-3; clone size: NA; D gene: NA; J gene: TRBJ2-3; CDR3 DNA: TGTGCCAGCACCTCAAGTGGTCCGGGGGCAACAGATACGCAGTATTTT; CDR3 protein: CASTSSGPGATDTQYF
V gene: TRBV4-2; clone size: few; D gene: NA; J gene: TRBJ2-7; CDR3 DNA: TGTGCCAGCAGCTCGCCACGGAGCTCCTACGAGCAGTACTTC; CDR3 protein: CASSSPRSSYEQYF
V gene: TRBV5-5; clone size: few; D gene: TRBD2; J gene: TRBJ2-5; CDR3 DNA: TGTGCCAGCAGCTTGGTTGGGGAGGGACGGCAAGAGACCCAGTACTTC; CDR3 protein: CASSLVGEGRQETQYF
V gene: TRBV12-3/TRBV12-4; clone size: many; D gene: NA; J gene: TRBJ1-2; CDR3 DNA: TGTGCCAGCAGTTTGGGCTATGGCTACACCTTC; CDR3 protein: CASSLGYGYTF
V gene: TRBV28; clone size: many; D gene: NA; J gene: TRBJ1-1; CDR3 DNA: TGTGCCAGCAGTTTACAAGGGACGAACACTGAAGCTTTCTTT; CDR3 protein: CASSLQGTNTEAFF
V gene: TRBV6-2/TRBV6-3; clone size: many; D gene: NA; J gene: TRBJ1-5; CDR3 DNA: TGTGCGTGCATGGCCTGGGGAGATCAGCCCCAGCATTTT; CDR3 protein: CACMAWGDQPQHF
V gene: TRBV7-9; clone size: NA; D gene: TRBD2; J gene: TRBJ2-5; CDR3 DNA: TGTGCCAGCAGCTTAGTAGGACTAGACATCACGGAGACCCAGTACTTC; CDR3 protein: CASSLVGLDITETQYF
V gene: TRBV28; clone size: NA; D gene: TRBD1; J gene: TRBJ2-5; CDR3 DNA: TGTGCCAGCAGTTCCCTTCGTTGGGCAGGGGGCATAGTAAAGACCCAGTACTTC; CDR3 protein: CASSSLRWAGGIVKTQYF
V gene: TRBV6-1; clone size: NA; D gene: NA; J gene: TRBJ2-3; CDR3 DNA: TGTGCCAGCAGTGAAGGCCGGGGAGATACGCAGTATTTT; CDR3 protein: CASSEGRGDTQYF
V gene: TRBV12-3/TRBV12-4; clone size: few; D gene: NA; J gene: TRBJ2-5; CDR3 DNA: TGTGCCAGCAGTTTGGAACAGGAGACCCAGTACTTC; CDR3 protein: CASSLEQETQYF
V gene: TRBV12-3/TRBV12-4; clone size: few; D gene: TRBD1; J gene: TRBJ2-3; CDR3 DNA: TGTGCCAGCAGTTTTAAACCGGGACAGAGCACAGATACGCAGTATTTT; CDR3 protein: CASSFKPGQSTDTQYF
V gene: TRBV28; clone size: NA; D gene: NA; J gene: TRBJ2-1; CDR3 DNA: TGTGCCAGCAGTGAAGTGTCTGGGATGAGCTCCTACAATGAGCAGTTCTTC; CDR3 protein: CASSEVSGMSSYNEQFF
V gene: TRBV2; clone size: many; D gene: TRBD2; J gene: TRBJ2-3; CDR3 DNA: TGTGCCAGCAGACCCGGGGGACTAGCGATAATGGATACGCAGTATTTT; CDR3 protein: CASRPGGLAIMDTQYF
V gene: TRBV4-3; clone size: NA; D gene: TRBD2; J gene: TRBJ2-5; CDR3 DNA: TGCGCCAGCAGCCAAGAAAGCGGGGGGTCGACCCAGTACTTC; CDR3 protein: CASSQESGGSTQYF
V gene: TRBV7-2; clone size: NA; D gene: NA; J gene: TRBJ1-2; CDR3 DNA: TGTGCCAGCAGCCAGACACTCCGACAGTCCCTCGCCTATGGCTACACCTTC; CDR3 protein: CASSQTLRQSLAYGYTF
V gene: TRBV29-1; clone size: NA; D gene: TRBD2; J gene: TRBJ2-5; CDR3 DNA: TGCAGCGTTGAGGAAGCGGGGGAGATAGAGACCCAGTACTTC; CDR3 protein: CSVEEAGEIETQYF
V gene: TRBV28; clone size: many; D gene: NA; J gene: TRBJ2-7; CDR3 DNA: TGTGCCAGCACCCCCTTAGCGCACCCCTCCTACGAGCAGTACTTC; CDR3 protein: CASTPLAHPSYEQYF
V gene: TRBV20-1; clone size: few; D gene: TRBD1; J gene: TRBJ2-7; CDR3 DNA: TGCAGTGCTAGGGGTGACAGGGGCCCATCCTACGAGCAGTACTTC; CDR3 protein: CSARGDRGPSYEQYF
V gene: TRBV20-1; clone size: many; D gene: NA; J gene: TRBJ1-1; CDR3 DNA: TGCAGTGCTAGCCTTTCCTGGAACACTGAAGCTTTCTTT; CDR3 protein: CSASLSWNTEAFF
V gene: TRBV5-1; clone size: many; D gene: NA; J gene: TRBJ2-2; CDR3 DNA: TGCGCCAGCAGCTTCCATTGGGGGCAGGTGAACACCGGGGAGCTGTTTTTT; CDR3 protein: CASSFHWGQVNTGELFF
V gene: TRBV7-9; clone size: NA; D gene: NA; J gene: TRBJ1-1; CDR3 DNA: TGTGCCAGCAGCTTTATCGCAGGTGAAGCTTTCTTT; CDR3 protein: CASSFIAGEAFF
V gene: TRBV20-1; clone size: few; D gene: TRBD2; J gene: TRBJ2-3; CDR3 DNA: TGCAGTGCACGGACTAGCGGGGGAATCACAGATACGCAGTATTTT; CDR3 protein: CSARTSGGITDTQYF
V gene: TRBV27; clone size: many; D gene: NA; J gene: TRBJ2-3; CDR3 DNA: TGTGCCAGCAGTCCTCACACAGATACGCAGTATTTT; CDR3 protein: CASSPHTDTQYF
V gene: TRBV28; clone size: NA; D gene: NA; J gene: TRBJ2-5; CDR3 DNA: TGTGCCAGCAGTTTACAGGGGCTGGAGACCCAGTACTTC; CDR3 protein: CASSLQGLETQYF
V gene: TRBV7-8; clone size: few; D gene: TRBD2; J gene: TRBJ2-7; CDR3 DNA: TGTGCCAGCAGCTTGTACCGTAGACTAGCGGCACCTTACGAGCAGTACTTC; CDR3 protein: CASSLYRRLAAPYEQYF
V gene: TRBV14; clone size: many; D gene: TRBD1; J gene: TRBJ2-5; CDR3 DNA: TGTGCCAGCAGCCAAGATCGAAGGAGTGGGACAGGGGTAGAGACCCAGTACTTC; CDR3 protein: CASSQDRRSGTGVETQYF
V gene: TRBV6-2/TRBV6-3; clone size: many; D gene: TRBD1; J gene: TRBJ2-7; CDR3 DNA: TGTGCCAGCAGCCCGGGACAGTGGGGTTACGAGCAGTACTTC; CDR3 protein: CASSPGQWGYEQYF
V gene: TRBV10-2; clone size: few; D gene: NA; J gene: TRBJ2-3; CDR3 DNA: TGCGCCAGCGGGGCCGGGACGCCCGAAGATACGCAGTATTTT; CDR3 protein: CASGAGTPEDTQYF
V gene: TRBV5-1; clone size: few; D gene: NA; J gene: TRBJ2-1; CDR3 DNA: TGCGCCAGCAGCACCGGGACACCCACCCCGGGTGAGCAGTTCTTC; CDR3 protein: CASSTGTPTPGEQFF
V gene: TRBV7-2; clone size: NA; D gene: NA; J gene: TRBJ2-5; CDR3 DNA: TGTGCCAGCAGCTTAATGGCAGGGCAAGAGACCCAGTACTTC; CDR3 protein: CASSLMAGQETQYF
V gene: TRBV6-2/TRBV6-3; clone size: few; D gene: NA; J gene: TRBJ2-1; CDR3 DNA: TGTGCCAGCAGTTGGAGCACACAAGACAATGAGCAGTTCTTC; CDR3 protein: CASSWSTQDNEQFF
V gene: TRBV30; clone size: NA; D gene: NA; J gene: TRBJ2-5; CDR3 DNA: TGTGCCTGGAGTCTCGCCGCCTTACAAGAGACCCAGTACTTC; CDR3 protein: CAWSLAALQETQYF
V gene: TRBV28; clone size: NA; D gene: NA; J gene: TRBJ1-1; CDR3 DNA: TGTGCCAGCAGTACCCCTGCGACTGAAGCTTTCTTT; CDR3 protein: CASSTPATEAFF
V gene: TRBV20-1; clone size: many; D gene: NA; J gene: TRBJ2-5; CDR3 DNA: TGCAGTGCTAGAGATAAGACTCCCAGGGAGACCCAGTACTTC; CDR3 protein: CSARDKTPRETQYF
V gene: TRBV28; clone size: NA; D gene: TRBD1; J gene: TRBJ2-3; CDR3 DNA: TGTGCCAGCAGTTTCTTAATCCCAGGGGGCGCAGCAGATACGCAGTATTTT; CDR3 protein: CASSFLIPGGAADTQYF
V gene: TRBV20-1; clone size: many; D gene: TRBD2; J gene: TRBJ2-1; CDR3 DNA: TGCAGTGCTAGAGTCCCACTAGCGGGAATTTCCAATGAGCAGTTCTTC; CDR3 protein: CSARVPLAGISNEQFF
V gene: TRBV28; clone size: NA; D gene: NA; J gene: TRBJ2-7; CDR3 DNA: TGTGCCAGCGACGCGGGACAGTCCTACGAGCAGTACTTC; CDR3 protein: CASDAGQSYEQYF
V gene: TRBV27; clone size: many; D gene: NA; J gene: TRBJ1-1; CDR3 DNA: TGTGCCAGCAGTCCGATTGGGGGGGCCACTGAAGCTTTCTTT; CDR3 protein: CASSPIGGATEAFF
V gene: TRBV28; clone size: NA; D gene: NA; J gene: TRBJ2-7; CDR3 DNA: TGTGCCAGCAGTTTATTGTGGCAGGGACTCGAGCAGTACTTC; CDR3 protein: CASSLLWQGLEQYF
V gene: TRBV4-2; clone size: many; D gene: NA; J gene: TRBJ1-6; CDR3 DNA: TGTGCCAGCAGCCTCGGACAAAATAATTCACCCCTCCACTTT; CDR3 protein: CASSLGQNNSPLHF
V gene: TRBV20-1; clone size: many; D gene: NA; J gene: TRBJ2-7; CDR3 DNA: TGCAGTGCTAGAGATATGGCGTGGGGTAGCCCGGTGGAACAGTACTTC; CDR3 protein: CSARDMAWGSPVEQYF
V gene: TRBV4-1; clone size: many; D gene: NA; J gene: TRBJ2-1; CDR3 DNA: TGCGCCAGCAGCCATCCGGGCCTAACTCGGAATGAGCAGTTCTTC; CDR3 protein: CASSHPGLTRNEQFF
V gene: TRBV11-3; clone size: many; D gene: NA; J gene: TRBJ1-6; CDR3 DNA: TGTGCCAGCAGCCGCCGGGACAATTCACCCCTCCACTTT; CDR3 protein: CASSRRDNSPLHF
V gene: TRBV28; clone size: many; D gene: NA; J gene: TRBJ1-5; CDR3 DNA: TGTGCCAGCAGTGCGACGGCGGGGCCCCAGCATTTT; CDR3 protein: CASSATAGPQHF
V gene: TRBV29-1; clone size: few; D gene: NA; J gene: TRBJ1-2; CDR3 DNA: TGCAGCGTTGATGGCTACACCTTC; CDR3 protein: CSVDGYTF
V gene: TRBV5-6; clone size: NA; D gene: TRBD1; J gene: TRBJ2-3; CDR3 DNA: TGTGCCAGCAGCTTGGACAGGGGATTAACAGATACGCATTATTTT; CDR3 protein: CASSLDRGLTDTHYF
V gene: TRBV20-1; clone size: NA; D gene: NA; J gene: TRBJ2-1; CDR3 DNA: TGCAGTGCTAGGGAACAGGGGGGGGAGCAGTTCTTC; CDR3 protein: CSAREQGGEQFF
V gene: TRBV2; clone size: NA; D gene: TRBD1; J gene: TRBJ1-4; CDR3 DNA: TGTGCCAGCAGGCGGGACAGGAATGAAAAACTGTTTTTT; CDR3 protein: CASRRDRNEKLFF
V gene: TRBV5-4; clone size: NA; D gene: TRBD1; J gene: TRBJ1-1; CDR3 DNA: TGTGCCAGCAGCTATGTTCAGGGGGGCACTGAAGCTTTCTTT; CDR3 protein: CASSYVQGGTEAFF
V gene: TRBV3-1; clone size: NA; D gene: NA; J gene: TRBJ2-5; CDR3 DNA: TGTGCCAGCAGCCTCACCCCTGGTCGGGAGACCCAGTACTTC; CDR3 protein: CASSLTPGRETQYF
V gene: TRBV7-6; clone size: NA; D gene: NA; J gene: TRBJ2-1; CDR3 DNA: TGTGCCAGCAGCTTAGAGCCCCTGAAAAGCTCCTACAATGAGCAGTTCTTC; CDR3 protein: CASSLEPLKSSYNEQFF